The next 20 T cell receptor beta chains were all read from a single sample in a study of blood T cell repertoires in COVID-19. The protocol was immunoSEQ multiplex PCR, while the TCRdb copy is restricted to in-frame clones and leaves out a portion. The sample holds under 250,000 clones, around 92% seen once. Sequencing was done on a sample of PBMCs or T cells enriched from blood (not recorded which). Receptors originate from a woman in her thirties with acute COVID-19.

The gene calls are TRBV4-1 and TRBJ2-1; weak D call: TRBD1 (5 bases). Germline V gene lookup returns CDR1 MGHRA and CDR2 YSYEKL. The CDR3 length is 13 residues. The V and J ends lost 1 base and 7 bases respectively, with 8 bases between them. This chain's CDR3 is CASSQGKGNEQFF. DNA of the CDR3: TGCGCCAGCAGCCAAGGGAAGGGGAATGAGCAGTTCTTC.

This CDR3 is CASTTSGGANEQFF. The CDR3 nucleotides read TGTGCCAGCACTACTAGCGGGGGGGCCAATGAGCAGTTCTTC. The chain links TRBV14 to TRBJ2-1, with 13 bases lining up with TRBD2. With V trimmed by 7 bases and J by 6 bases, 3 bases remained unmatched. CDR3 length: 14 amino acids. Germline V gene lookup returns CDR1 SGHDN and CDR2 FVKESK.

J is TRBJ1-5 and V is TRBV2; the D is unclear. The CDR3 loop spans 13 amino acids. Trimming removed 6 bases from V and 6 bases from J, with 12 bases in between. The germline gives CDR1 SNHLY, CDR2 FYNNEI. CDR3 in amino acids: CASREGAGQPQHF. CDR3 coding DNA: TGTGCCAGCAGGGAGGGTGCAGGTCAGCCCCAGCATTTT.

The sample holds one count of this clone. This chain joins TRBV6-5 and TRBJ1-6; 8 nucleotides align to TRBD1. The CDR3 covers 15 residues. Per the germline V gene, CDR1 is MNHEY and CDR2 is SVGAGI. Trimming took 0 bases from V and 10 from J; bases not matched to a gene: 5. CDR3 sequence (DNA): TGTGCCAGCAGTTACTCGGACAGGGAGAACTCACCCCTCCACTTT. Translation: CASSYSDRENSPLHF.

The gene calls are TRBV9 and TRBJ2-5; 8 bases map to TRBD2. The CDR3 contains 14 residues. Trimming removed 0 bases from V and 5 bases from J; junction bases left unmatched: 3. CDR1 is SGDLS, CDR2 YYNGEE, per germline. The CDR3 DNA sequence: TGTGCCAGCAGCGTAGCTGGACTAGCTGAGACCCAGTACTTC. Its translation: CASSVAGLAETQYF.

The rearrangement joins TRBV7-8 to TRBJ2-1; TRBD1 matches 12 bases. With 5 bases clipped from V and 8 bases from J, the junction kept 13 bases outside the gene matches. Germline lookup yields CDR1 SGHVS and CDR2 FQNEAQ. CDR3 length: 17 amino acids. The CDR3 loop reads CASSELPGQGAGDEQFF. CDR3 DNA: TGTGCCAGCAGCGAACTACCGGGACAGGGGGCAGGGGATGAGCAGTTCTTC.

This clone was recorded only once. This chain joins TRBV5-8 and TRBJ1-1; perhaps TRBD1 as D (6 bases). Germline V gene lookup returns CDR1 SGHTS and CDR2 YDEGEE. V was shortened by 4 bases and J by 1 base, with 14 bases between the two germline ends. The CDR3 extends over 15 amino acids. CDR3 amino acids: CASSPTGSRNTEAFF. CDR3 sequence (DNA): TGTGCCAGCAGCCCCACAGGGTCGCGGAACACTGAAGCTTTCTTT.

This clone showed up just once. V is TRBV9 and J is TRBJ2-2; 12 bases fit TRBD2. The CDR3 is 15 amino acids. CDR1 and CDR2 (germline): SGDLS, YYNGEE. Trimming removed 5 bases from V and 5 bases from J; junction bases left unmatched: 4. CDR3 bases: TGTGCCAGCAGGGAACTAGCGGGGGGTACCGGGGAGCTGTTTTTT. Translation gives CASRELAGGTGELFF.

J is TRBJ2-3 and V is TRBV10-3; possibly TRBD1 for D (6 bases). The CDR3 runs 15 residues. CDR1 and CDR2 from the germline V gene are ENHRY and SYGVKD. The V end lost 4 bases, the J end lost 2 bases, and 13 bases lay between the germline ends. The CDR3 region is CAISGRGLATDTQYF. The CDR3 bases are TGTGCCATCAGTGGCAGGGGTCTGGCCACAGATACGCAGTATTTT.

The chain carries TRBV3-1 (or the pseudogene TRBV3-2) and TRBJ1-1, with TRBD1 matching 7 bases. The CDR3 has 14 amino acids. J gave up 4 bases and V 2 bases, and 4 bases lay outside the gene matches. Germline V gene lookup returns CDR1 LGHDT and CDR2 YNNKEL (reference sequence). CDR3: CASSQTGVITEAFF. CDR3 sequence (DNA): TGTGCCAGCAGCCAAACAGGGGTAATCACTGAAGCTTTCTTT.

The chain has TRBV4-3 and TRBJ1-6; TRBD1 matches 11 bases. Germline V gene sequence: CDR1 LGHNA, CDR2 YSLEER. After removal of 3 bases from V and 8 bases from J, the junction contained 9 bases not matched to a gene. This CDR3 has 17 residues. The CDR3 here is CASSQRGTGGGHSPLHF. DNA for the CDR3: TGCGCCAGCAGCCAGAGAGGGACAGGGGGGGGACATTCACCCCTCCACTTT.

The chain uses TRBV18 and TRBJ1-4; D perhaps matches TRBD1 (5 bases). The CDR3 contains 16 residues. Trimming shortened V by 4 bases and J by 0 bases, and 12 bases separated the two germline ends. CDR1 KGHSH and CDR2 LQKENI come from the germline V gene. CDR3: CASSRDSYATNEKLFF. DNA of the CDR3: TGTGCCAGCTCACGCGACAGCTACGCAACTAATGAAAAACTGTTTTTT.

The rearrangement links TRBV28 to TRBJ2-3; 8 bases line up with TRBD2. Germline V gene lookup returns CDR1 MDHEN and CDR2 SYDVKM. V was clipped by 8 bases and J by 4 bases; unmatched bases: 11. CDR3 length: 15 amino acids. CDR3 DNA sequence: TGTGCCAGCTACTCAGAGGCGGGGGGTCCAGATACGCAGTATTTT. As protein: CASYSEAGGPDTQYF.

This chain links TRBV4-3 with TRBJ2-3; 8 bases line up with TRBD1. V shed 5 bases, J shed 2 bases, and the junction held 18 bases outside the gene matches. The CDR3 totals 19 residues. Germline loops: CDR1 LGHNA, CDR2 YSLEER. The CDR3 spells CASSSSPQGAGIYTDTQYF. The CDR3 DNA follows: TGCGCCAGCAGCTCCTCCCCCCAGGGGGCCGGGATCTACACAGATACGCAGTATTTT.

This chain joins TRBV29-1 and TRBJ2-5; D is ambiguous. Trimming took 0 bases from V and 5 from J, leaving 10 bases between them. In germline, CDR1 is SQVTM, CDR2 ANQGSEA. The CDR3 is 13 amino acids. The CDR3 is CSVEEGQIETQYF. The CDR3 bases are TGCAGCGTTGAAGAGGGCCAGATTGAGACCCAGTACTTC.

The rearrangement links TRBV4-1 to TRBJ1-1; D remains unclear. V was cut by 5 bases and J by 6 bases, with 10 bases left in between. Germline assignment: CDR1 MGHRA and CDR2 YSYEKL. This CDR3 is built from 12 residues. CDR3 coding DNA: TGCGCCAGCAGCGAAGGAGTGGCTGAAGCTTTCTTT. This gives the protein CASSEGVAEAFF.

CDR3 region: CARRCRPSYEQYF. In DNA, the CDR3 is TGTGCCAGAAGGTGCAGGCCCTCCTACGAGCAGTACTTC. The J gene is TRBJ2-7, the V gene TRBV5-3; no clear D. TRBV5-3 is labeled an ORF, and its function is uncertain. The CDR3 covers 13 residues. The germline V and J ends were trimmed by 5 bases and 0 bases, with 9 bases remaining between them.

V is TRBV19 and J is TRBJ1-5, with TRBD1 identical over 7 bases. With V trimmed by 6 bases and J by 1 base, 9 bases remained unmatched. The CDR3 length is 16 residues. Germline V gene data show CDR1 as LNHDA and CDR2 as SQIVND (reference sequence). In DNA, the CDR3 is TGTGCCAGTAGAGATGAAGAGGGGGCCAGCAATCAGCCCCAGCATTTT. Translated: CASRDEEGASNQPQHF.

The chain couples TRBV3-1 (or the pseudogene TRBV3-2) to TRBJ1-2, with 7 nucleotides matching TRBD1. Germline CDR1 is LGHDT and CDR2 is YNNKEL (reference sequence). J gave up 4 bases and V 0 bases, and 8 bases lay outside the gene matches. There are 16 residues in the CDR3. The chain's CDR3 is CASSQEYSRDSYGYTF. CDR3 bases: TGTGCCAGCAGCCAAGAGTATTCTCGGGACAGCTATGGCTACACCTTC.

The rearrangement links TRBV25-1 to TRBJ2-1; D perhaps matches TRBD1 (5 bases). Germline CDR1 reads MGHDK; CDR2 reads SYGVNS. V lost 2 bases and J 0 bases, leaving 11 bases between the germline ends. This CDR3 is built from 16 residues. As DNA, the CDR3 is TGTGCCAGCAGTGAAACAACAGGTAGCTCCTACAATGAGCAGTTCTTC. Translation gives CASSETTGSSYNEQFF.